Below, 6 T cell receptor beta chains from the same sample are listed, as sequenced in a study of Ad26.COV2.S vaccination and SARS-CoV-2 variants (dated by TCRdb to about 2021). Read against the paper, the sample's treatment or condition label means: about 20 received Ad26.COV2.S at low or high dose, single or two shots; a few received placebo; per-sample allocation not given. For vaccine and placebo recipients, repertoires were sequenced using samples collected on day 63 after the first injection. The library came from the immunoSEQ multiplex PCR assay. The source is immuneACCESS, and TCRdb retained only in-frame sequences with V and J called. Part of the clones is not carried over; for the studies checked, unresolved V genes explain less than half of this, and the remainder is unexplained. The sample contains 200,000 to 250,000 clones, 88% of them found a single time. Over 8.5% of the sample is taken by the ten largest.

Sequences were derived from peripheral blood, sampled in a trial of Ad26.COV2.S vaccine versus placebo. Receptors originate from a person between 18 and 65 years old who received the Ad26.COV2.S COVID-19 vaccine or a placebo.

The CDR3 DNA reads TGTGCCAGCGTAACAGGGGGCTATGGCACAGATACGCAGTATTTT. Its protein product is CASVTGGYGTDTQYF. The chain uses TRBV6-5 and TRBJ2-3, with TRBD1 identical over 9 bases. The CDR3 is made up of 15 amino acids. V dropped 8 bases and J dropped 1; count of bases not matched to a gene: 7. Germline assignment: CDR1 MNHEY and CDR2 SVGAGI.

The chain employs TRBV24-1 and TRBJ2-2, with 8 positions matching TRBD2. Germline V CDR1 and CDR2: KGHDR, SFDVKD. This CDR3 spans 18 amino acids. Losses at the gene ends were 1 base for V and 4 bases for J; bases not matched to a gene: 10. CDR3: CATSDLPKGGRTTGELFF. As DNA, the CDR3 is TGTGCCACCAGTGATTTACCCAAGGGCGGGAGGACCACCGGGGAGCTGTTTTTT.

In DNA, the CDR3 is TGTGCCAGCAGCCCAACCGGGACTAGCGGGGGCAATGAGCAGTTCTTC. Translated, it gives CASSPTGTSGGNEQFF. The V call is TRBV7-9, the J call TRBJ2-1; TRBD2 matches 14 bases. The germline V gene has CDR1 SEHNR and CDR2 FQNEAQ (reference sequence). The CDR3 contains 16 residues. J lost 6 bases, V lost 5 bases, and 6 bases had no gene match.

The rearrangement uses TRBV6-5 and TRBJ1-6, with D possibly being TRBD1 (5 bases). V lost 6 bases and J 5 bases, leaving 11 bases between the germline ends. CDR1 is MNHEY and CDR2 is SVGAGI in the germline V gene. The CDR3 length is 14 residues. CDR3 sequence reads: CASRLQGDNSPLHF. The CDR3 DNA follows: TGTGCCAGCAGGCTCCAGGGTGATAATTCACCCCTCCACTTT.

This chain joins TRBV28 and TRBJ2-2, with 7 bases lining up with TRBD2. The length of the CDR3 is 18 residues. V lost 6 bases to trimming and J lost 8 bases; unmatched junction nucleotides: 21. The germline V gene has CDR1 MDHEN and CDR2 SYDVKM. The CDR3 region has the DNA TGTGCCAGCAGCACTATCTTCGACAGCGGGGTTGGGGTGGGGGAGCTGTTTTTT. It specifies CASSTIFDSGVGVGELFF.

DNA for the CDR3: TGTGCCAGCAGCTTGTCTGGCAGGGGGCAGAGCGAGCAGTACTTC. It is translated as CASSLSGRGQSEQYF. The chain carries TRBV5-5 and TRBJ2-7; 8 bases are shared with TRBD1. J gave up 6 bases and V 1 base, and 9 bases lay outside the gene matches. Germline V gene data show CDR1 as SGHKS and CDR2 as YYEKEE (reference sequence). The CDR3 sequence is 15 residues long. Looking up the rest from reference TRBV5-5 and TRBJ2-7 gives the full variable domain: DAGVTQSPTHLIKTRGQQVTLRCSPISGHKSVSWYQQVLGQGPQFIFQYYEKEERGRGNFPDRFSARQFPNYSSELNVNALLLGDSALYLCASSLSGRGQSEQYFGPGTRLTVT.